This TCR beta chain was sequenced in a study of T cell responses to AZD1222 COVID-19 vaccine. For the study at large: Second doses at about 4 or about 12 weeks were pooled. Whole-study findings and limits: Dominant at 160-218 and 743-854, vaccine-associated CD4 TCRs also spanned spike. Repertoire sampling happened only post peak T cell response. Donors skewed white British and female; clonal diversity was possibly underestimated.

A remark on this clone: As yet, its antigen is unknown.

Method: immunoSEQ multiplex PCR; TCRdb's copy keeps in-frame clones and lacks some. This repertoire shows 55,000 to 70,000 clones, approximately 91% found once; its top ten account for less than 9%. Germline V gene lookup returns CDR1 ENHRY and CDR2 SYGVKD. The ends were cut back, 2 bases at V and 2 bases at J, with 9 bases in the middle. This CDR3 contains 14 residues. The source was peripheral blood, collected on day 0 of AZD1222 vaccination. V gene TRBV10-3 combines with J gene TRBJ1-2; D is undetermined. The source of this sequence is an adult in good health. CDR3 DNA sequence: TGTGCCATCAGTGAGGGGCAGGAAAACTATGGCTACACCTTC. This sequence encodes CAISEGQENYGYTF.